Each of the 5 T cell receptor beta chains below was sequenced from the same sample in a study of blood T cell repertoires in COVID-19. TCRdb's table, derived via immunoSEQ multiplex PCR, lists solely in-frame clones and lacks some. The sample has some 58,000 clones, almost 95% seen once; the top ten hold around 4.3%. Specimen: peripheral blood. These TCRs come from a man aged 50-60 years with active COVID-19.

V usage is TRBV19 and J usage is TRBJ1-5; D is perhaps TRBD1 (5 bases). This CDR3 has 19 amino acids. V shed 1 base and J shed 4 bases, with 23 bases lying between them. Per the germline V gene, CDR1 is LNHDA and CDR2 is SQIVND (reference sequence). CDR3 nucleotide sequence: TGTGCCAGTAGTATAGGCCCCCTTCGGGGCCGGGGGTCTAATCAGCCCCAGCATTTT. Translation gives CASSIGPLRGRGSNQPQHF. Based on the CDR3 plus reference TRBV19 and TRBJ1-5, the full variable domain is DGGITQSPKYLFRKEGQNVTLSCEQNLNHDAMYWYRQDPGQGLRLIYYSQIVNDFQKGDIAEGYSVSREKKESFPLTVTSAQKNPTAFYLCASSIGPLRGRGSNQPQHFGDGTRLSIL.

CDR3 amino acids: CASSPRQGPTEAFF. CDR3 DNA: TGTGCCAGCAGCCCCCGACAGGGTCCCACTGAAGCTTTCTTT. The rearrangement joins TRBV7-2 to TRBJ1-1; 7 bases fit TRBD1. The CDR3 runs to 14 residues. V gave up 5 bases and J gave up 4 bases; unmatched junction bases: 7. Per the germline V gene, CDR1 is SGHTA and CDR2 is FQGNSA.

The V call is TRBV4-1, the J call TRBJ2-4; 13 positions match TRBD2. Germline assignment: CDR1 MGHRA and CDR2 YSYEKL. Trimming cost V 1 base and J 0 bases; bases outside gene matches: 3. The length of the CDR3 is 18 residues. CDR3: CASSQGLAGGQAKNIQYF. As DNA, the CDR3 is TGCGCCAGCAGCCAAGGACTAGCGGGAGGCCAAGCCAAAAACATTCAGTACTTC.

V is TRBV2 and J is TRBJ1-3; D possibly corresponds to TRBD1 (6 bases). Trimming took 7 bases from V and 0 from J, leaving 7 bases between them. This CDR3 spans 13 amino acids. Germline lookup yields CDR1 SNHLY and CDR2 FYNNEI. The CDR3 protein is CASNRVSGNTIYF. The CDR3 DNA reads as TGTGCCAGCAACAGGGTCTCTGGAAACACCATATATTTT.

The CDR3 nucleotides read TGTGCCAGCAGCCCGGGACAGGGGGCGGCTGAAGCTTTCTTT. Translated, it gives CASSPGQGAAEAFF. The V call is TRBV3-1 (or the pseudogene TRBV3-2), the J call TRBJ1-1, with 12 bases fitting TRBD1. CDR3 length: 14 amino acids. V lost 4 bases, J lost 6 bases, and 3 bases stayed unmatched. Per the germline V gene, CDR1 is LGHDT and CDR2 is YNNKEL (reference sequence).